This TCR beta chain is from a study of T cell responses to AZD1222 COVID-19 vaccine. Assay used: immunoSEQ multiplex PCR; TCRdb lists only in-frame clones, some missing. The top ten hold 3.8% of the sample, which has 140,000 to 150,000 clones, about 89% seen once. Germline V lookup: CDR1 SGHAT, CDR2 FQDESV (reference sequence). The CDR3 has 15 residues. Trimming cost V 1 base and J 2 bases; bases outside gene matches: 4. The gene calls are TRBV11-1 and TRBJ2-7; TRBD1 matches 8 bases. The sequences come from peripheral blood, collected 28 days after the second AZD1222 dose. The sequence derives from an adult who received the AZD1222 COVID-19 vaccine. CDR3 DNA: TGTGCCAGCAGCTTAGTCCCGGGACAGGCCTACGAGCAGTACTTC. Translated: CASSLVPGQAYEQYF.